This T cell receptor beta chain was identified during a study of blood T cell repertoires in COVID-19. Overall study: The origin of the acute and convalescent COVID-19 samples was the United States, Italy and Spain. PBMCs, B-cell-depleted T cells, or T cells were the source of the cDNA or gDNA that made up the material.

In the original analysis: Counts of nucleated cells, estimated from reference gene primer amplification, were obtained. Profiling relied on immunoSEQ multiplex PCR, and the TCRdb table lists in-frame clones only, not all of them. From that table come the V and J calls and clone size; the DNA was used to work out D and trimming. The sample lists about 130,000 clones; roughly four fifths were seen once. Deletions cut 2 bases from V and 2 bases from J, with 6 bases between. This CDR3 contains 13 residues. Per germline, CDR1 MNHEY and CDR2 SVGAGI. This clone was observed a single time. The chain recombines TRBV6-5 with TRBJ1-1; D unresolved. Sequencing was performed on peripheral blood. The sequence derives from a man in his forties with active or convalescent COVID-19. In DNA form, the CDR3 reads TGTGCCAGCAGTTACACGGGTAACACTGAAGCTTTCTTT. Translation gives CASSYTGNTEAFF.